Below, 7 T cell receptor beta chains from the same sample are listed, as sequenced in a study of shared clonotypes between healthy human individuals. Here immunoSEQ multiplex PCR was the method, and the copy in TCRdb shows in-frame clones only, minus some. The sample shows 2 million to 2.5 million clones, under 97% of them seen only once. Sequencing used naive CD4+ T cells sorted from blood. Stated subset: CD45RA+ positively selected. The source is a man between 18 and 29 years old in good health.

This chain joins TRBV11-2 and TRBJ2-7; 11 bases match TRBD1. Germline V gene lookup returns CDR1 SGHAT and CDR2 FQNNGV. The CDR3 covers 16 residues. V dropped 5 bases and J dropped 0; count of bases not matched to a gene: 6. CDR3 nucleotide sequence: TGTGCCAGCAGCACAGGACAGGGGGCCATCTCCTACGAGCAGTACTTC. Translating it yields CASSTGQGAISYEQYF.

The CDR3 DNA reads TGTGCCACCCGGGGGGCCGACTCTGGGGCCAACGTCCTGACTTTC. It is translated as CATRGADSGANVLTF. V usage is TRBV10-3 and J usage is TRBJ2-6, with a weak D call TRBD2 (7 bases). V was pared by 10 bases and J by 0 bases, with 13 bases between. The CDR3 covers 15 residues. Germline V gene data show CDR1 as ENHRY and CDR2 as SYGVKD.

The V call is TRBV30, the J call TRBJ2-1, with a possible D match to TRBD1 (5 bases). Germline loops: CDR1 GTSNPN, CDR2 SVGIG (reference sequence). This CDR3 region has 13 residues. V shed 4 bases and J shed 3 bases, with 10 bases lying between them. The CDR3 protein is CAWTVQGYNEQFF. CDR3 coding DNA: TGTGCCTGGACGGTGCAGGGCTACAATGAGCAGTTCTTC.

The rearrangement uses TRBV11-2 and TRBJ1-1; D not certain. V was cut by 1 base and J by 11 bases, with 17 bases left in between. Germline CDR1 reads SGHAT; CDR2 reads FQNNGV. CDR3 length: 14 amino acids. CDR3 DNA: TGTGCCAGCAGCTTAGTCCGGGCAGAGAGAGGGGCTTTCTTT. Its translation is CASSLVRAERGAFF.

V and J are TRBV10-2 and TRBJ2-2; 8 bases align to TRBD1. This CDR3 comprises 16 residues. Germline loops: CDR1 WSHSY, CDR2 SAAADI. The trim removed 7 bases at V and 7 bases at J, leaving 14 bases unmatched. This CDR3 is CASTRSGQGMGGELFF. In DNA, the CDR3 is TGCGCCAGCACCCGGTCCGGACAGGGTATGGGCGGGGAGCTGTTTTTT.

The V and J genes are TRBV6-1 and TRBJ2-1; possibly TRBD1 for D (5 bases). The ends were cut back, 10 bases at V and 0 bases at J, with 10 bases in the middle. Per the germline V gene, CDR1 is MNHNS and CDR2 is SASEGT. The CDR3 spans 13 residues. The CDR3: CATRQSSYNEQFF. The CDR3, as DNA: TGTGCCACACGACAGAGCTCCTACAATGAGCAGTTCTTC.

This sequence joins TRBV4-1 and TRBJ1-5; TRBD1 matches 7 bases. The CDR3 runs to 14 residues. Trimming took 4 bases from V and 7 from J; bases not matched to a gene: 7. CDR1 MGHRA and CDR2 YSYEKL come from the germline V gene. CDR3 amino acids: CASSRDRVRQPQHF. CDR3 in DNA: TGCGCCAGCAGCCGAGACAGGGTTCGACAGCCCCAGCATTTT.